This T cell receptor (beta chain) was sequenced for a study of long-term antiretroviral therapy in people with HIV. A v3.0 immunoSEQ assay was performed at survey level. Here immunoSEQ multiplex PCR was the method, and the copy in TCRdb shows in-frame clones only, minus some. Of some 17,000 clones listed, around 89% are singletons. This CDR3 spans 12 amino acids. CDR1 SGHVS and CDR2 FQNEAQ come from the germline V gene. Trimming took 5 bases from V and 10 from J, leaving 13 bases between them. The clonotype was recovered from a man aged 45-60 years with HIV. The sequencing used unsorted PBMCs, collected 6.9 years after starting antiretroviral therapy. V and J are TRBV7-8 and TRBJ2-3; possibly TRBD1 or TRBD2 for D (5 bases each). The CDR3 here is CASSPVRGAQYF. The CDR3 coding sequence is TGTGCCAGCAGCCCAGTGCGAGGGGCGCAGTATTTT.